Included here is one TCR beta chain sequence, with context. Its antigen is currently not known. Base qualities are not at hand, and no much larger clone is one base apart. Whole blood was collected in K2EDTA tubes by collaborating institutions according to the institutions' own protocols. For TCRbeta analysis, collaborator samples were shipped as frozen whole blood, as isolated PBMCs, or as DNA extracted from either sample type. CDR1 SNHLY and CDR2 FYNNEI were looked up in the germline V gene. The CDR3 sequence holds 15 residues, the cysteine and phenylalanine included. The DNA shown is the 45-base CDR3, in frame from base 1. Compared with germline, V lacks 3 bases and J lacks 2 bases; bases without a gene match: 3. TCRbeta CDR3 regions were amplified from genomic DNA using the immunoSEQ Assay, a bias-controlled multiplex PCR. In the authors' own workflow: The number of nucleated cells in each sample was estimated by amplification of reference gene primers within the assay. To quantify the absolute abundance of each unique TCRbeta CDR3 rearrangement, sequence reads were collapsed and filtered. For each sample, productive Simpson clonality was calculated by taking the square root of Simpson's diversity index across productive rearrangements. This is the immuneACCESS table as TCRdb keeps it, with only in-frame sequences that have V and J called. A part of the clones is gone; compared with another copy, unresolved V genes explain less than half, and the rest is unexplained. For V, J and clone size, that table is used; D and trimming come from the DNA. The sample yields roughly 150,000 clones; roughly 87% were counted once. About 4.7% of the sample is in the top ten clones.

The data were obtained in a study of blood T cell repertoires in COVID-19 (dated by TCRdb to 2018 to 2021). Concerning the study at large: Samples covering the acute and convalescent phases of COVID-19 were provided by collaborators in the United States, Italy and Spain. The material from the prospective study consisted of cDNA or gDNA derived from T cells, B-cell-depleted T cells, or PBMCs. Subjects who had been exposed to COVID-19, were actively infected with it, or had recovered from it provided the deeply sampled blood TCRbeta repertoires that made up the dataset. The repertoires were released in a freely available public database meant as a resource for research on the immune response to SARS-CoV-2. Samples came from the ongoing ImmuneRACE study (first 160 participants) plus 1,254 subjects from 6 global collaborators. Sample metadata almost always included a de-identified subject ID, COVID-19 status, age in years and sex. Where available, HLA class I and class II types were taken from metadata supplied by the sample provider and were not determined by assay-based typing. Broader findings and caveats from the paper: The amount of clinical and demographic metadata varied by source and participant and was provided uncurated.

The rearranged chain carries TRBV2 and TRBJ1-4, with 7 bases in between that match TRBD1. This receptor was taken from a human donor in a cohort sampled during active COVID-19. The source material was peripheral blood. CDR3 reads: CASSEIQGTNEKLFF. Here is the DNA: TGTGCCAGCAGTGAGATACAGGGGACTAATGAAAAACTGTTTTTT.